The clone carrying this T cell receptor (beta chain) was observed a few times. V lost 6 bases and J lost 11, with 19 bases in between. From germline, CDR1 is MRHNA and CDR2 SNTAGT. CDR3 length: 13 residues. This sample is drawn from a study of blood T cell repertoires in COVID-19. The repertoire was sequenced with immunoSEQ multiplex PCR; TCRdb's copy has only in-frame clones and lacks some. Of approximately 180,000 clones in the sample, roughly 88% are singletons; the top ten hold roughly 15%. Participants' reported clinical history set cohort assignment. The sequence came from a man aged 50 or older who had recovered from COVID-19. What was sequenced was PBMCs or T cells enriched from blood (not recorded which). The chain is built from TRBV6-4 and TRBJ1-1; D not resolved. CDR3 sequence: CASRPEPSLAAFF. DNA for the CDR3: TGTGCCAGCAGGCCCGAGCCCTCCCTTGCGGCTTTCTTT.